A single sample is the source of the 23 T cell receptor beta chains below, sequenced in a study of blood T cell repertoires in COVID-19. Repertoires were generated with immunoSEQ multiplex PCR, while TCRdb's copy carries only in-frame clones and drops some. The repertoire includes 40,000 to 55,000 clones, roughly 84% of them detected once, and 7.6% sits in the top ten. What was sequenced was peripheral blood. All receptors come from a human donor in a cohort sampled during active COVID-19.

J is TRBJ1-2 and V is TRBV30; TRBD1 might be the D (5 bases). CDR1 and CDR2 from the germline V gene are GTSNPN and SVGIG (reference sequence). The CDR3 runs 14 residues. V shed 0 bases and J shed 2 bases, with 10 bases lying between them. The CDR3 protein is CAWSVKGSNYGYTF. DNA of the CDR3: TGTGCCTGGAGTGTGAAGGGGTCCAACTATGGCTACACCTTC.

The V gene is TRBV5-1, the J gene TRBJ2-5, with 13 nucleotides matching TRBD2. The V gene end was trimmed by 7 bases and the J gene end by 1 base; junction bases not matched to a gene: 4. Germline assignment: CDR1 SGHRS and CDR2 YFSETQ. The length of the CDR3 is 15 residues. CDR3 sequence reads: CASSGTSGVQETQYF. The CDR3 DNA sequence: TGCGCCAGCTCCGGGACTAGCGGGGTCCAAGAGACCCAGTACTTC.

V usage is TRBV5-5 and J usage is TRBJ2-4; TRBD1 might be the D (5 bases). The CDR3 consists of 12 residues. Germline V gives CDR1 SGHKS, CDR2 YYEKEE (reference sequence). V lost 0 bases and J lost 12, with 10 bases in between. CDR3 coding DNA: TGTGCCAGCAGCTTGGTTGAAGGGGATCAGTACTTC. This codes for CASSLVEGDQYF.

The genes are TRBV18 and TRBJ2-1; 10 bases map to TRBD2. V lost 5 bases to trimming and J lost 0 bases; unmatched junction nucleotides: 4. The germline CDR1 and CDR2 sequences are KGHSH and LQKENI. The CDR3 is 16 residues long. The CDR3 DNA is TGTGCCAGCTCAAGGAGCGGGAGGGCCTCCTACAATGAGCAGTTCTTC. Protein: CASSRSGRASYNEQFF. The full variable domain, rest sourced from reference TRBV18 and TRBJ2-1, is NAGVMQNPRHLVRRRGQEARLRCSPMKGHSHVYWYRQLPEEGLKFMVYLQKENIIDESGMPKERFSAEFPKEGPSILRIQQVVRGDSAAYFCASSRSGRASYNEQFFGPGTRLTVL.

The V call is TRBV6-4, the J call TRBJ1-2; maybe TRBD1 (6 bases). This CDR3 region has 14 residues. The V gene lost 4 bases and the J gene lost 4 bases, with 13 bases spanning the gap. Germline V CDR1 and CDR2: MRHNA, SNTAGT. The CDR3 protein is CASSASSQGYGYTF. The CDR3, as DNA: TGTGCCAGCAGTGCATCCTCACAGGGCTATGGCTACACCTTC.

The chain combines TRBV4-1 with TRBJ2-5; 10 bases align to TRBD1. This CDR3 comprises 14 residues. Germline assignment: CDR1 MGHRA and CDR2 YSYEKL. J lost 4 bases, V lost 4 bases, and 3 bases had no gene match. The CDR3 bases are TGCGCCAGCAGCCCGCGGACAGGGGGAGAGACCCAGTACTTC. Its translation is CASSPRTGGETQYF.

The V call is TRBV27, the J call TRBJ2-7; weak D call: TRBD1 (6 bases). The CDR3 sequence is 14 residues long. CDR1 and CDR2 from the germline V gene are MNHEY and SMNVEV (reference sequence). Trimming took 5 bases from V and 2 from J, leaving 13 bases between them. DNA for the CDR3: TGTGCCAGCAGTGAGAGACAGGCCCCCTACGAGCAGTACTTC. This encodes CASSERQAPYEQYF.

In this sample, this clone turned up once. This sequence joins TRBV6-5 and TRBJ1-5; TRBD1 matches at 7 bases. The CDR3 loop spans 15 amino acids. The germline V gene encodes CDR1 MNHEY and CDR2 SVGAGI. The J segment lost 3 bases and the V segment lost 6 bases, leaving 8 bases of the junction unmatched. In nucleotides, the CDR3 is TGTGCCAGCAGGCCAGACAGGGCGGACAATCAGCCCCAGCATTTT. It codes for CASRPDRADNQPQHF.

In the case of this clone: One junction end disagrees with the germline gene, perhaps due to a read error. The chain recombines TRBV27 with TRBJ1-1; no firm D call. CDR1 is MNHEY and CDR2 is SMNVEV in the germline V gene (reference sequence). The CDR3 contains 13 residues. The CDR3 DNA reads as TGTGCGAGCACGAGCTGGGCGGGCACTGAAGCTTTCTTT. This translates into CASTSWAGTEAFF.

This chain links TRBV9 with TRBJ2-1; 12 bases agree with TRBD2. CDR3 size: 16 residues. Germline V lookup: CDR1 SGDLS, CDR2 YYNGEE. J was trimmed by 7 bases and V by 5 bases; bases with no gene match: 10. CDR3 protein: CASSAPTSGRGNEQFF. The DNA for the CDR3 is TGTGCCAGCAGTGCCCCGACTAGCGGGAGAGGAAATGAGCAGTTCTTC. The full variable domain, rest sourced from reference TRBV9 and TRBJ2-1, is DSGVTQTPKHLITATGQRVTLRCSPRSGDLSVYWYQQSLDQGLQFLIQYYNGEERAKGNILERFSAQQFPDLHSELNLSSLELGDSALYFCASSAPTSGRGNEQFFGPGTRLTVL.

The chain combines TRBV19 with TRBJ2-7, with TRBD2 matching over 7 bases. The CDR3 totals 15 residues. Looked up from germline, CDR1 is LNHDA and CDR2 is SQIVND (reference sequence). V gave up 5 bases and J gave up 7 bases; unmatched junction bases: 14. This CDR3 reads CASSPTSAITSEQYF. The CDR3 DNA reads TGTGCCAGTAGTCCCACTAGCGCGATCACAAGTGAGCAGTACTTC.

V gene TRBV4-1 combines with J gene TRBJ2-7; TRBD2 matches 15 bases. This CDR3 spans 17 amino acids. V shed 1 base, J shed 5 bases, and the junction held 6 bases outside the gene matches. CDR1 and CDR2 from the germline V gene are MGHRA and YSYEKL. The CDR3, as DNA: TGCGCCAGCAGCCAAGTTTCGGGACTAGCGGGAGGCGACGAGCAGTACTTC. The encoded protein is CASSQVSGLAGGDEQYF.

This clone was observed a handful of times. This chain uses TRBV6-5 with TRBJ1-3; TRBD1 might be the D (6 bases). This CDR3 has 15 residues. Germline V gives CDR1 MNHEY, CDR2 SVGAGI. The V and J ends lost 5 bases and 0 bases respectively, with 11 bases between them. The chain's CDR3 is CASSRGQSSGNTIYF. Here the CDR3 DNA reads TGTGCCAGCAGTCGAGGACAGTCCTCTGGAAACACCATATATTTT.

The chain uses TRBV27 and TRBJ2-3; 9 nucleotides line up with TRBD1. V was pared by 0 bases and J by 7 bases, with 5 bases of the junction left unmatched. This CDR3 region has 15 residues. In germline, CDR1 is MNHEY, CDR2 SMNVEV (reference sequence). CDR3 DNA: TGTGCCAGCAGTTTATCAGGGACAGGGATTTATACGCAGTATTTT. The encoded protein is CASSLSGTGIYTQYF.

This chain uses TRBV28 with TRBJ2-3, with 11 nucleotides matching TRBD1. CDR1 MDHEN and CDR2 SYDVKM come from the germline V gene. The CDR3 is made up of 13 amino acids. The J segment lost 6 bases and the V segment lost 10 bases, leaving 6 bases of the junction unmatched. Written as DNA, the CDR3 is TGTGCCACCGGGACAGGGGGGTTGGATACGCAGTATTTT. This encodes CATGTGGLDTQYF.

This clone was seen only once. The CDR3 sequence: CASSQDEYSGNTIYF. CDR3 DNA: TGCGCCAGCAGCCAAGATGAGTACTCTGGAAACACCATATATTTT. The chain combines TRBV4-1 with TRBJ1-3, with D uncertain. Between the trimmed V and J ends, which lost 0 bases and 0 bases, there was a span of 6 bases. This CDR3 region has 15 residues. CDR1 and CDR2 from the germline V gene are MGHRA and YSYEKL.

This rearrangement joins TRBV11-2 to TRBJ1-4; the D gene is possibly TRBD1 (5 bases). Germline lookup yields CDR1 SGHAT and CDR2 FQNNGV. Trimming pared 6 bases from V and 1 base from J, leaving 9 bases between. The length of the CDR3 is 14 residues. For the CDR3, the DNA is TGTGCCAGCAGTCAAGGGGTAACTAATGAAAAACTGTTTTTT. This codes for CASSQGVTNEKLFF. Full variable domain (missing parts from reference TRBV11-2 and TRBJ1-4): EAGVAQSPRYKIIEKRQSVAFWCNPISGHATLYWYQQILGQGPKLLIQFQNNGVVDDSQLPKDRFSAERLKGVDSTLKIQPAKLEDSAVYLCASSQGVTNEKLFFGSGTQLSVL.

The sample holds a few counts of this clone. The chain couples TRBV11-2 to TRBJ1-1, with a tentative D call TRBD1 (5 bases). This CDR3 is built from 12 residues. The germline V and J ends were trimmed by 5 bases and 7 bases, with 11 bases remaining between them. The V gene's germline CDR1 is SGHAT and CDR2 FQNNGV. The CDR3 DNA is TGTGCCAGCAGCCTCAAGGACATTGAAGCTTTCTTT. This sequence encodes CASSLKDIEAFF. The full variable domain, its missing parts supplied by reference TRBV11-2 and TRBJ1-1, is EAGVAQSPRYKIIEKRQSVAFWCNPISGHATLYWYQQILGQGPKLLIQFQNNGVVDDSQLPKDRFSAERLKGVDSTLKIQPAKLEDSAVYLCASSLKDIEAFFGQGTRLTVV.

The rearrangement uses TRBV19 and TRBJ2-3; TRBD1 matches at 7 bases. Losses at the gene ends were 5 bases for V and 3 bases for J; bases not matched to a gene: 8. Germline V gives CDR1 LNHDA, CDR2 SQIVND (reference sequence). The CDR3 consists of 15 residues. The CDR3 spells CASSPDRAKTDTQYF. In DNA form, the CDR3 reads TGTGCCAGTAGTCCCGACAGGGCGAAAACAGATACGCAGTATTTT. The complete variable domain, with remaining parts taken from reference TRBV19 and TRBJ2-3, reads DGGITQSPKYLFRKEGQNVTLSCEQNLNHDAMYWYRQDPGQGLRLIYYSQIVNDFQKGDIAEGYSVSREKKESFPLTVTSAQKNPTAFYLCASSPDRAKTDTQYFGPGTRLTVL.

The V call is TRBV7-2, the J call TRBJ2-7; possibly TRBD1 for D (6 bases). The CDR3 is made up of 14 amino acids. V gave up 4 bases and J gave up 3 bases, with 13 bases separating them. The germline gives CDR1 SGHTA, CDR2 FQGNSA. CDR3 DNA: TGTGCCAGCAGCTCCAGGGGAGATTACTACGAGCAGTACTTC. Translated: CASSSRGDYYEQYF. Complete variable domain (other parts from reference TRBV7-2 and TRBJ2-7): GAGVSQSPSNKVTEKGKDVELRCDPISGHTALYWYRQSLGQGLEFLIYFQGNSAPDKSGLPSDRFSAERTGGSVSTLTIQRTQQEDSAVYLCASSSRGDYYEQYFGPGTRLTVT.

This chain uses TRBV7-9 with TRBJ1-3; D unresolved. This CDR3 has 13 residues. V lost 8 bases and J 0 bases, leaving 8 bases between the germline ends. Germline loops: CDR1 SEHNR, CDR2 FQNEAQ (reference sequence). CDR3 sequence reads: CASPGISGNTIYF. In nucleotides, the CDR3 is TGTGCCAGCCCGGGGATCTCTGGAAACACCATATATTTT.

The chain joins TRBV5-4 to TRBJ2-7; D might be TRBD1 (5 bases). Germline loops: CDR1 SGHNT, CDR2 YYREEE (reference sequence). The CDR3 runs to 13 residues. Trimming took 0 bases from V and 1 from J, leaving 5 bases between them. The CDR3 coding sequence is TGTGCCAGCAGCTTGGGACAGTCCTACGAGCAGTACTTC. It specifies CASSLGQSYEQYF. Variable domain in full (rest from reference TRBV5-4 and TRBJ2-7): ETGVTQSPTHLIKTRGQQVTLRCSSQSGHNTVSWYQQALGQGPQFIFQYYREEENGRGNFPPRFSGLQFPNYSSELNVNALELDDSALYLCASSLGQSYEQYFGPGTRLTVT.

The chain recombines TRBV24-1 with TRBJ2-1, with D perhaps TRBD1 (6 bases). V was shortened by 3 bases and J by 3 bases, with 11 bases between the two germline ends. This CDR3 contains 15 residues. In germline, CDR1 is KGHDR, CDR2 SFDVKD. The CDR3 bases are TGTGCCACCAGTGATCCACAGGGAATCTACAATGAGCAGTTCTTC. Residues: CATSDPQGIYNEQFF.